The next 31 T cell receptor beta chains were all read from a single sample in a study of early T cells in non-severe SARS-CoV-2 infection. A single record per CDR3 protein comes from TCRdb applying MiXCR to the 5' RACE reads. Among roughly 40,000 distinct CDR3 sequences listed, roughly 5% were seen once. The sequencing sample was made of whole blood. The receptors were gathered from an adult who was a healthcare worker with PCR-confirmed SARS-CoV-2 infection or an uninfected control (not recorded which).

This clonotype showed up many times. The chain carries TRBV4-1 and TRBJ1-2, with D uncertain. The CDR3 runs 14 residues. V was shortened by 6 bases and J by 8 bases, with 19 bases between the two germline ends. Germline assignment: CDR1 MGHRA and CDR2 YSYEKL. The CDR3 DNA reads TGCGCCAGCAGGGGAATGGACCGTAAGGAGGGCTACACCTTC. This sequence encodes CASRGMDRKEGYTF.

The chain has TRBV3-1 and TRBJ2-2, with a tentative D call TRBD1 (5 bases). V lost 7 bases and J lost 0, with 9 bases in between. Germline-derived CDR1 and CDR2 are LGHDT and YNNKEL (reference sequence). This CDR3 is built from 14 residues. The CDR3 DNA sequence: TGTGCCAGCACCCAGGGTACGAACACCGGGGAGCTGTTTTTT. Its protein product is CASTQGTNTGELFF.

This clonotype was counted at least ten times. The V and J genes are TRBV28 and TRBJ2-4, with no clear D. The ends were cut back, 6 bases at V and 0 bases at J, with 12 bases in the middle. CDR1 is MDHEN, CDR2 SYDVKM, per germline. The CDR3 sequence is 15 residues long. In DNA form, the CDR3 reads TGTGCCAGCAGACGTCCCTCTTTAGCCAAAAACATTCAGTACTTC. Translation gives CASRRPSLAKNIQYF.

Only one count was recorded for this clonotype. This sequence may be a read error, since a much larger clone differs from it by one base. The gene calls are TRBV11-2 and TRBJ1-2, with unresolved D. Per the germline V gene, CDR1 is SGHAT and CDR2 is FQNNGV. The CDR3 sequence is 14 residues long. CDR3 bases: TGTGCCAACAGCTTAGAGGAGGGAGACTATGGCTACACCTTC. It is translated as CANSLEEGDYGYTF.

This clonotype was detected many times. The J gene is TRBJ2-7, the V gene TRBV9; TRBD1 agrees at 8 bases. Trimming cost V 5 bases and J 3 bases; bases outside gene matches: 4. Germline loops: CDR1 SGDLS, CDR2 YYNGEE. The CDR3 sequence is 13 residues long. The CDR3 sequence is CASRSTGGYEQYF. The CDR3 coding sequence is TGTGCCAGCAGATCCACAGGGGGCTACGAGCAGTACTTC.

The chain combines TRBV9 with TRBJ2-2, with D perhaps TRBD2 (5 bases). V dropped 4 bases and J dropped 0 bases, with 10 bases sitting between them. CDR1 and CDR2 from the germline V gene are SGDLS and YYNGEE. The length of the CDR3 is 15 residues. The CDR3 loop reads CASSRLGANTGELFF. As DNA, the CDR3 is TGTGCCAGCAGCCGACTGGGAGCGAACACCGGGGAGCTGTTTTTT.

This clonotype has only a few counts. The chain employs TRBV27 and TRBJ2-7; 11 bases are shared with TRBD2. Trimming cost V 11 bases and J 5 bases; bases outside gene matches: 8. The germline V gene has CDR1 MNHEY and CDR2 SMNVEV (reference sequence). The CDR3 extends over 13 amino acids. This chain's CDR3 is CAAWALAGDEQYF. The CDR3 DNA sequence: TGTGCCGCTTGGGCACTAGCGGGAGACGAGCAGTACTTC.

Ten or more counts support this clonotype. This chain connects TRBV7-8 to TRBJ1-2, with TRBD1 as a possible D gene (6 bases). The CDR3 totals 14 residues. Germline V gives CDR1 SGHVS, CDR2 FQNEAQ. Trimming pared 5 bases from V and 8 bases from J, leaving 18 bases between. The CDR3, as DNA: TGTGCCAGCAGCACAGACAGGATCAAGAAAGGCTACACCTTC. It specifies CASSTDRIKKGYTF.

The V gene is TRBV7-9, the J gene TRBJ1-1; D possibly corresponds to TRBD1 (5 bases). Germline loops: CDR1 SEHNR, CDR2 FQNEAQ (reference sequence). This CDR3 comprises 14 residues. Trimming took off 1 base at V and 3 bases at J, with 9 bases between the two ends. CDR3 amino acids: CASSLDRQDTEAFF. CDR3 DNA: TGTGCCAGCAGCTTAGACAGGCAGGACACTGAAGCTTTCTTT.

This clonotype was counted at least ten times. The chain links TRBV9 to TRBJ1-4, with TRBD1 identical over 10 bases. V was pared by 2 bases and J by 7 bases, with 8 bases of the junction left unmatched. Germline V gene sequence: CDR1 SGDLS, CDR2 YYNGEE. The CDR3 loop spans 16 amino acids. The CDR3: CASSVGTGEAGEKLFF. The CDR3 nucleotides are TGTGCCAGCAGCGTGGGGACAGGGGAGGCGGGTGAAAAACTGTTTTTT.

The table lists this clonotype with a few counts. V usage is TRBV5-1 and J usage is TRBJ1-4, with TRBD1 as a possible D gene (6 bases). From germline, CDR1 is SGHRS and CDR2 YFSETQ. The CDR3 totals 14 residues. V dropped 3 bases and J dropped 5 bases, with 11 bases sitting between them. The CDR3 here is CASSSPGTNEKLFF. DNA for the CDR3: TGCGCCAGCAGCTCCCCCGGGACAAATGAAAAACTGTTTTTT.

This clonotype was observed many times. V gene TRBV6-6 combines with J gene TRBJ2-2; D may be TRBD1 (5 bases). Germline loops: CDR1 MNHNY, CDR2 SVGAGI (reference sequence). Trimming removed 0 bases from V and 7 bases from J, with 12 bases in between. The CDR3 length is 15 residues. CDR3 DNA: TGTGCCAGCAGTTACTCGACCAGGGTGGGCGGGGAGCTGTTTTTT. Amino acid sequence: CASSYSTRVGGELFF.

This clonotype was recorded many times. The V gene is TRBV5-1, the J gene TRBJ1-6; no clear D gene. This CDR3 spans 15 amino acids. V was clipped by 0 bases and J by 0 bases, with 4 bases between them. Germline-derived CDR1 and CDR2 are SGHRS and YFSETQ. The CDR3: CASSLGGSYNSPLHF. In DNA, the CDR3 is TGCGCCAGCAGCTTGGGCGGCTCCTATAATTCACCCCTCCACTTT.

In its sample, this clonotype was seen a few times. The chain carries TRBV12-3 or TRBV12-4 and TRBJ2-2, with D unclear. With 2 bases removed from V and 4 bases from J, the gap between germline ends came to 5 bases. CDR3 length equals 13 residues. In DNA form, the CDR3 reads TGTGCCAGCAGTTTACAGGCCACCGGGGAGCTGTTTTTT. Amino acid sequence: CASSLQATGELFF.

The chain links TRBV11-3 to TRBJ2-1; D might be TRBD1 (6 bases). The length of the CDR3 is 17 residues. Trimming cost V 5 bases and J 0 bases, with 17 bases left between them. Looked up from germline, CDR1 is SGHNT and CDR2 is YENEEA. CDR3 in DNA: TGTGCCAGCAGCCCCTGGGGGCAGGGGAGCTCCTACAATGAGCAGTTCTTC. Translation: CASSPWGQGSSYNEQFF.

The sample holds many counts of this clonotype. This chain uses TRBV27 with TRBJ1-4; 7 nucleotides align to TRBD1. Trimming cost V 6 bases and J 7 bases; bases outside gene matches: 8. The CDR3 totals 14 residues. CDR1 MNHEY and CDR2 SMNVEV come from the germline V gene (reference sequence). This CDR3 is CASRLQGLGEKLFF. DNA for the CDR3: TGTGCCAGCAGGTTACAGGGGCTAGGTGAAAAACTGTTTTTT.

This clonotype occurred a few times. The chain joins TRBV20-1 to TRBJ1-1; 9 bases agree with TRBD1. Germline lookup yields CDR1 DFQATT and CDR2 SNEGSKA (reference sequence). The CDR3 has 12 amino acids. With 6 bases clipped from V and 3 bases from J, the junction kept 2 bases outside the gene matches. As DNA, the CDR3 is TGCAGTGCGGGACAGGGATACACTGAAGCTTTCTTT. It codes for CSAGQGYTEAFF.

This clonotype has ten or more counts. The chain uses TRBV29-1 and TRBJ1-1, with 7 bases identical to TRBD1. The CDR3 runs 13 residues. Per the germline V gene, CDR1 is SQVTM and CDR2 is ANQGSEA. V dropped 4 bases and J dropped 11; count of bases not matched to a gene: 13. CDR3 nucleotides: TGCAGCGTTGGGGGACAGTGGCCCGGGCAGGCTTTCTTT. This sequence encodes CSVGGQWPGQAFF. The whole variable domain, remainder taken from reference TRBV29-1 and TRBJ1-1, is SAVISQKPSRDICQRGTSLTIQCQVDSQVTMMFWYRQQPGQSLTLIATANQGSEATYESGFVIDKFPISRPNLTFSTLTVSNMSPEDSSIYLCSVGGQWPGQAFFGQGTRLTVV.

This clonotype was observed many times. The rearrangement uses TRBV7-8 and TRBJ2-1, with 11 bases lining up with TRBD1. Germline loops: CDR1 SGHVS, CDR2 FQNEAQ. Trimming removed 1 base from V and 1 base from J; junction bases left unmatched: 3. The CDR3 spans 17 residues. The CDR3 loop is CASSLGGQGASYNEQFF. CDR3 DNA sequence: TGTGCCAGCAGCTTAGGCGGACAGGGGGCGTCCTACAATGAGCAGTTCTTC.

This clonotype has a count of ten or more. CDR3 sequence reads: CASSSSETGVGEKLFF. CDR3 in DNA: TGTGCCAGCAGCTCATCTGAGACAGGGGTGGGTGAAAAACTGTTTTTT. The chain uses TRBV4-2 and TRBJ1-4; 8 nucleotides agree with TRBD1. The CDR3 is 16 amino acids. Germline V lookup: CDR1 LGHNA, CDR2 YNFKEQ. V lost 5 bases to trimming and J lost 7 bases; unmatched junction nucleotides: 12.

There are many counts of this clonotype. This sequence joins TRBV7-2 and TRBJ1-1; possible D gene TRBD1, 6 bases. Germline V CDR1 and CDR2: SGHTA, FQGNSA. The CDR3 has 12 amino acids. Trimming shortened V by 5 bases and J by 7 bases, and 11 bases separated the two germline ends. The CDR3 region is CASSLYRVEAFF. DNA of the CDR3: TGTGCCAGCAGCCTCTACAGGGTTGAAGCTTTCTTT.

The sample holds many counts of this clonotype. This CDR3 reads CASSSGWSTEAFF. CDR3 in DNA: TGTGCCAGCAGTTCAGGGTGGAGCACTGAAGCTTTCTTT. This rearrangement joins TRBV12-3 or TRBV12-4 to TRBJ1-1; tentative D call: TRBD1 (5 bases). This CDR3 region has 13 residues. Trimming pared 4 bases from V and 4 bases from J, leaving 10 bases between.

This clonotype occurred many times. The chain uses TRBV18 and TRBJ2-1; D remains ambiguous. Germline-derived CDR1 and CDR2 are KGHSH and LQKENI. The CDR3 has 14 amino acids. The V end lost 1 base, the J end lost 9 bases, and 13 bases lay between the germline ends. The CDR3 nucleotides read TGTGCCAGCTCACCACGAAGGTTCCCCGGTGAGCAGTTCTTC. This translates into CASSPRRFPGEQFF.

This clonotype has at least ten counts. The CDR3 sequence: CASSSDRPLNNEQFF. In nucleotides, the CDR3 is TGTGCCAGCAGTAGCGACCGACCGCTGAACAATGAGCAGTTCTTC. The gene calls are TRBV6-2 or TRBV6-3 and TRBJ2-1, with D hard to call. Trimming removed 5 bases from V and 5 bases from J, with 16 bases in between. The CDR3 runs to 15 residues. Germline-derived CDR1 and CDR2 are MNHEY and SVGEGT.

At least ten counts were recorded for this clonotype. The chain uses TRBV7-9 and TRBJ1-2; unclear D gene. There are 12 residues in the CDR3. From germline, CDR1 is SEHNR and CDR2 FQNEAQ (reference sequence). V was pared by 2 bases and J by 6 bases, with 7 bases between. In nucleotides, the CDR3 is TGTGCCAGCAGCTTATCCCCAGATGGCTACACCTTC. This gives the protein CASSLSPDGYTF.

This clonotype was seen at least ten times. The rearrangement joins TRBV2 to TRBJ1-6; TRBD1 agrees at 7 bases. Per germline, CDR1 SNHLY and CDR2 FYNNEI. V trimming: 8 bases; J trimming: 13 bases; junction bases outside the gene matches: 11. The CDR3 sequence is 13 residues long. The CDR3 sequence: CASGYDRVSPLHF. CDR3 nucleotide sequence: TGTGCCAGCGGCTATGACAGGGTCTCGCCCCTCCACTTT.

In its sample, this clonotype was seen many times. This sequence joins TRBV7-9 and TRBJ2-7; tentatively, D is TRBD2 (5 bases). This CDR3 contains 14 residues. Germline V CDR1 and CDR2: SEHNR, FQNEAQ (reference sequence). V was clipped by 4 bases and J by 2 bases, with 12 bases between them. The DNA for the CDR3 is TGTGCCAGCAGCTCCGGCGGGTCCGCCTACGAGCAGTACTTC. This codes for CASSSGGSAYEQYF.

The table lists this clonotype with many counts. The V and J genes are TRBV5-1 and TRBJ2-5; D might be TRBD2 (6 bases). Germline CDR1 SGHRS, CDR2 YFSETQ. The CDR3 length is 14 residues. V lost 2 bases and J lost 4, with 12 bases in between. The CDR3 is CASSLWRGGETQYF. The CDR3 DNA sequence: TGCGCCAGCAGCTTATGGAGGGGCGGAGAGACCCAGTACTTC.

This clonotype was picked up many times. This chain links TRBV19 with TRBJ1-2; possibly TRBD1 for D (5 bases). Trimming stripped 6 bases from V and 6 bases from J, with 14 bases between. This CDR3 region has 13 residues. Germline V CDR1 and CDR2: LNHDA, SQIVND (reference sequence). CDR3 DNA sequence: TGTGCCAGTAGCCGTGGGGGTTTGAATGGCTACACCTTC. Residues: CASSRGGLNGYTF.

CDR3 nucleotide sequence: TGCAGTGCTAGAGATACGGCTATCCACAATGAGCAGTTCTTC. Amino acid sequence: CSARDTAIHNEQFF. The chain links TRBV20-1 to TRBJ2-1, with D unresolved. V lost 0 bases and J 5 bases, leaving 11 bases between the germline ends. The germline gives CDR1 DFQATT, CDR2 SNEGSKA (reference sequence). The CDR3 runs to 14 residues.

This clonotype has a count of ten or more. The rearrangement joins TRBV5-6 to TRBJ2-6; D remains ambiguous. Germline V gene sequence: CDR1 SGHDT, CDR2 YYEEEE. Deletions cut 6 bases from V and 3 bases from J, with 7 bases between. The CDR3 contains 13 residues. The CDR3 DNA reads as TGTGCCAGCAAAGGATTTGGGGCCAACGTCCTGACTTTC. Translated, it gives CASKGFGANVLTF.